This T cell receptor (beta chain) was captured in a study of CD8+ T cells in alopecia areata. Study-level background: Among treated patients, oral tofacitinib was administered at 5 to 10 mg twice daily. A 6-month off-drug phase came after tofacitinib, which had lasted 6 to 18 months.

Isolated RNA was reverse transcribed into cDNA used as the sequencing template. TCRdb keeps only in-frame clones here, not all; method: immunoSEQ multiplex PCR. This table holds over 120,000 clones, around 49% found once. Points on this clone: Other DNA sequences from this sample encode an identical CDR3 as well.

The length of the CDR3 is 13 residues. V was clipped by 6 bases and J by 2 bases; unmatched bases: 3. Germline V gene lookup returns CDR1 SQVTM and CDR2 ANQGSEA. This TCR came from a human donor with alopecia areata. This chain joins TRBV29-1 and TRBJ1-1, with 10 nucleotides matching TRBD1. The material sequenced was CD4+ T cells sorted from blood, taken at week 0. This CDR3 reads CSVRTGGNTEAFF. The CDR3 bases are TGCAGCGTGCGGACAGGGGGTAACACTGAAGCTTTCTTT.